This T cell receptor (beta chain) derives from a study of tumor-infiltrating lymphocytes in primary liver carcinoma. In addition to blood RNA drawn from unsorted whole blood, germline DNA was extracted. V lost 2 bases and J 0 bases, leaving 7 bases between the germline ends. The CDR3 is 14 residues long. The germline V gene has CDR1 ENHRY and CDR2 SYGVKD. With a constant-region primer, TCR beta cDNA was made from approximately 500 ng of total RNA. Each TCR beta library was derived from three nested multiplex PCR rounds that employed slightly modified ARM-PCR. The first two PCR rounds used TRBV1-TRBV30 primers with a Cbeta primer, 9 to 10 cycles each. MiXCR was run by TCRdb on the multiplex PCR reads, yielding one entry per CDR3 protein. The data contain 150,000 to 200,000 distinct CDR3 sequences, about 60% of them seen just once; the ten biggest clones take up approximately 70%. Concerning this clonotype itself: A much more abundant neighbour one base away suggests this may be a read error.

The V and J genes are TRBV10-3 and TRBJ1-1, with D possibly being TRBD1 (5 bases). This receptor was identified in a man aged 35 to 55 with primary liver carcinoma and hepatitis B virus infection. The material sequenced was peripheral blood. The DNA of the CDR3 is TGTGCCATCAGTGAGGACAGAGTGAACACTGAAGCTTTCTTT. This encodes CAISEDRVNTEAFF.